This entry lists 16 T cell receptor beta chains sequenced from one sample in a study of blood T cell repertoires in COVID-19. The data were produced by immunoSEQ multiplex PCR, yet TCRdb's version contains in-frame clones alone and is incomplete. Of some 140,000 clones in the sample, about 85% were seen once. Sequencing was performed on peripheral blood. The receptors come from a man aged 55 to 70 with COVID-19, enrolled during active disease.

This rearrangement joins TRBV6-2 or TRBV6-3 to TRBJ1-4; TRBD1 aligns across 10 bases. V shed 5 bases, J shed 6 bases, and the junction held 3 bases outside the gene matches. The CDR3 totals 14 residues. Germline values: CDR1 MNHEY, CDR2 SVGEGT. The CDR3 sequence: CASSRTGGDEKLFF. Here the CDR3 DNA reads TGTGCCAGCAGTCGGACAGGGGGAGATGAAAAACTGTTTTTT.

CDR3 DNA sequence: TGTGCCAGCAGCGGTGGGACAGGCGCCTACGAGCAGTACTTC. Its translation is CASSGGTGAYEQYF. J is TRBJ2-7 and V is TRBV13; 8 bases align to TRBD1. In germline, CDR1 is PRHDT, CDR2 FYEKMQ (reference sequence). This CDR3 comprises 14 residues. With V trimmed by 5 bases and J by 2 bases, 5 bases remained unmatched.

This clone came up a few times. The CDR3 protein is CASSHQGGGAFF. The CDR3 DNA follows: TGTGCCAGCAGTCACCAGGGAGGAGGGGCTTTCTTT. The chain recombines TRBV5-6 with TRBJ1-1; D is perhaps TRBD1 (5 bases). The germline V gene encodes CDR1 SGHDT and CDR2 YYEEEE. The V gene lost 5 bases and the J gene lost 11 bases, with 16 bases spanning the gap. This CDR3 contains 12 residues.

V usage is TRBV15 and J usage is TRBJ2-7, with a possible D match to TRBD1 (6 bases). In germline, CDR1 is LNHNV, CDR2 YYDKDF (reference sequence). With 0 bases removed from V and 3 bases from J, the gap between germline ends came to 15 bases. This CDR3 has 16 residues. In DNA, the CDR3 is TGTGCCACCAGCAGAGATTACGCAGGGGCGAACTACGAGCAGTACTTC. Translating gives CATSRDYAGANYEQYF.

The chain recombines TRBV29-1 with TRBJ1-2; 9 bases are shared with TRBD1. The germline V gene encodes CDR1 SQVTM and CDR2 ANQGSEA. V was pared by 3 bases and J by 7 bases, with 6 bases of the junction left unmatched. The CDR3 sequence is 13 residues long. CDR3 DNA: TGCAGCGTTGAGGGACAGGGATATTCTGGCTACACCTTC. It translates to CSVEGQGYSGYTF.

This chain joins TRBV5-6 and TRBJ1-6, with TRBD1 identical over 9 bases. The CDR3 loop spans 19 amino acids. V trimming: 2 bases; J trimming: 7 bases; junction bases outside the gene matches: 16. Looked up from germline, CDR1 is SGHDT and CDR2 is YYEEEE. The CDR3 loop reads CASSLTGGSWVAPNSPLHF. CDR3 DNA sequence: TGTGCCAGCAGCTTAACAGGGGGCTCATGGGTCGCACCGAATTCACCCCTCCACTTT. Looking up the rest from reference TRBV5-6 and TRBJ1-6 gives the full variable domain: DAGVTQSPTHLIKTRGQQVTLRCSPKSGHDTVSWYQQALGQGPQFIFQYYEEEERQRGNFPDRFSGHQFPNYSSELNVNALLLGDSALYLCASSLTGGSWVAPNSPLHFGNGTRLTVT.

The chain has TRBV27 and TRBJ1-2; 8 nucleotides match TRBD1. The junction had 7 bases not matched to a gene; V was cut back by 7 bases and J by 6 bases. The CDR3 spans 13 residues. The germline gives CDR1 MNHEY, CDR2 SMNVEV (reference sequence). CDR3 protein: CASTGQGVNGYTF. The DNA for the CDR3 is TGTGCCAGCACCGGACAGGGTGTTAATGGCTACACCTTC.

V is TRBV15 and J is TRBJ2-7; a weak D match, TRBD1 (6 bases). Per germline, CDR1 LNHNV and CDR2 YYDKDF (reference sequence). This CDR3 contains 16 residues. The V gene lost 4 bases and the J gene lost 3 bases, with 19 bases spanning the gap. DNA of the CDR3: TGTGCCACCAGCACCCCGGACAGAGGGGGAAGCTACGAGCAGTACTTC. The encoded protein is CATSTPDRGGSYEQYF.

This clone was picked up a small number of times. The chain uses TRBV3-1 (or the pseudogene TRBV3-2) and TRBJ1-1, with 8 bases that match TRBD1. CDR3 length equals 17 residues. V lost 4 bases and J lost 1; bases outside the gene matches: 11. Per germline, CDR1 LGHDT and CDR2 YNNKEL (reference sequence). Here the CDR3 reads CASSPLLGQGENTEAFF. The CDR3 coding sequence is TGTGCCAGCAGCCCCTTACTCGGACAGGGAGAGAACACTGAAGCTTTCTTT.

The V gene is TRBV7-2, the J gene TRBJ2-7, with 9 bases aligning to TRBD2. CDR3 length: 17 residues. V lost 2 bases, J lost 7 bases, and 15 bases stayed unmatched. Germline V gene data show CDR1 as SGHTA and CDR2 as FQGNSA. This chain's CDR3 is CASSLRKGGGASGEQYF. The CDR3 bases are TGTGCCAGCAGCTTAAGGAAAGGCGGGGGGGCCTCAGGGGAGCAGTACTTC.

Only one count was recorded for this clone. This rearrangement joins TRBV5-1 to TRBJ2-5; TRBD2 matches 7 bases. J was trimmed by 4 bases and V by 0 bases; bases with no gene match: 6. Germline-derived CDR1 and CDR2 are SGHRS and YFSETQ. The CDR3 consists of 15 residues. The CDR3 here is CASSLGPRGVETQYF. The CDR3 nucleotides are TGCGCCAGCAGCTTGGGCCCTCGGGGGGTAGAGACCCAGTACTTC.

The table lists this clone with a few counts. V is TRBV7-2 and J is TRBJ2-7; TRBD1 might be the D (6 bases). V was shortened by 1 base and J by 6 bases, with 13 bases between the two germline ends. Germline assignment: CDR1 SGHTA and CDR2 FQGNSA. The CDR3 is 14 residues long. This chain's CDR3 is CASSLVRGTGEQYF. For the CDR3, the DNA is TGTGCCAGCAGCTTAGTTAGGGGGACCGGCGAGCAGTACTTC. Based on the CDR3 plus reference TRBV7-2 and TRBJ2-7, the full variable domain is GAGVSQSPSNKVTEKGKDVELRCDPISGHTALYWYRQSLGQGLEFLIYFQGNSAPDKSGLPSDRFSAERTGGSVSTLTIQRTQQEDSAVYLCASSLVRGTGEQYFGPGTRLTVT.

The gene calls are TRBV18 and TRBJ2-7; D is perhaps TRBD2 (6 bases). Germline values: CDR1 KGHSH, CDR2 LQKENI. The CDR3 contains 16 residues. Trimming cost V 3 bases and J 1 base, with 16 bases left between them. The CDR3 protein is CASSPTGISGSYEQYF. The CDR3 DNA is TGTGCCAGCTCACCTACTGGGATTAGCGGATCCTACGAGCAGTACTTC.

The chain couples TRBV28 to TRBJ2-6, with TRBD1 as a possible D gene (6 bases). Germline values: CDR1 MDHEN, CDR2 SYDVKM. The CDR3 sequence is 14 residues long. V lost 6 bases to trimming and J lost 15 bases, with 21 bases between them. CDR3 region: CASRHGDRTSDLTF. The CDR3 nucleotides read TGTGCCAGCAGGCACGGTGACAGGACCAGCGACCTGACTTTC.

V and J are TRBV3-1 (or the pseudogene TRBV3-2) and TRBJ1-2; TRBD1 might be the D (5 bases). Germline values: CDR1 LGHDT, CDR2 YNNKEL (reference sequence). This CDR3 comprises 14 residues. V was cut by 3 bases and J by 5 bases, with 13 bases left in between. The CDR3 nucleotides are TGTGCCAGCAGCCAGAAGACAGAATTGTATGGCTACACCTTC. Protein: CASSQKTELYGYTF.

The chain has TRBV7-2 and TRBJ1-1, with no clear D. CDR1 and CDR2 from the germline V gene are SGHTA and FQGNSA. Deletions cut 3 bases from V and 6 bases from J, with 8 bases between. The CDR3 loop spans 12 amino acids. The CDR3 coding sequence is TGTGCCAGCAGCTTGTATCGCGCTGAAGCTTTCTTT. Translation: CASSLYRAEAFF. Complete variable domain (other parts from reference TRBV7-2 and TRBJ1-1): GAGVSQSPSNKVTEKGKDVELRCDPISGHTALYWYRQSLGQGLEFLIYFQGNSAPDKSGLPSDRFSAERTGGSVSTLTIQRTQQEDSAVYLCASSLYRAEAFFGQGTRLTVV.